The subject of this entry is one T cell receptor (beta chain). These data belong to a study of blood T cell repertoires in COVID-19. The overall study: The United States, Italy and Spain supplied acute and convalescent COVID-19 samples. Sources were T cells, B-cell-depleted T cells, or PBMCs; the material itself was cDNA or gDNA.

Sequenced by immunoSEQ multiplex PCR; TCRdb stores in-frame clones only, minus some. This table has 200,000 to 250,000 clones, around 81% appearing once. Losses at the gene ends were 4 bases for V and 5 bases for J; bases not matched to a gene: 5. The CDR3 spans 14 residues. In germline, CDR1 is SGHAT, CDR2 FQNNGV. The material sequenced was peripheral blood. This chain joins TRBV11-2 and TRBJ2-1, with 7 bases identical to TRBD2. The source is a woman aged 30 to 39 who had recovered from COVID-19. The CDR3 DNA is TGTGCCAGCAGCTCCGCACTAGCGAACAATGAGCAGTTCTTC. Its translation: CASSSALANNEQFF.